A selection of T cell receptor beta chains follows, all from one sample in a study of blood T cell repertoires in COVID-19. TCRdb's copy holds only in-frame clones and misses some; the assay was immunoSEQ multiplex PCR. The top ten clones hold about 2.1% of a sample with under 150,000 clones, more than 75% of them seen once. What was sequenced was peripheral blood. Every receptor here comes from an older man with active COVID-19. Both conserved end residues are part of each CDR3. The order of the fields is V gene, D gene, clone size, J gene, CDR3 DNA, CDR3 protein. The D gene is left open where the match is weak. A clone size is listed for some rows: how often the clone was seen (once, few, many), or a class if it is expanded.

TRBV24-1	TRBD2	NA	TRBJ2-3	TGTGCCACCAGTGGCTTGGGCGGGAGTCAGGCAGATACGCAGTATTTT	CATSGLGGSQADTQYF
TRBV28	NA	NA	TRBJ1-2	TGTGCCAGCAGTTCCGAGCGGGGGGCCCACACCCCTACGGGCGGCTACACCTTC	CASSSERGAHTPTGGYTF
TRBV6-5	TRBD1	NA	TRBJ2-2	TGTGCCAGCATCAAGACAGGGGCGAACACCGGGGAGCTGTTTTTT	CASIKTGANTGELFF
TRBV5-4	TRBD1	NA	TRBJ2-7	TGTGCCAGCAGCTTGACACAGGGGTCCTACGAGCAGTACTTC	CASSLTQGSYEQYF
TRBV10-2	TRBD1	NA	TRBJ1-4	TGCGCCAGCAGGAAGGGACAGATAAATGAAAAACTGTTTTTT	CASRKGQINEKLFF
TRBV11-2	TRBD1	NA	TRBJ1-3	TGTGCCAGCAGCTCCTTACAGGGGGCAACTGGAAACACCATATATTTT	CASSSLQGATGNTIYF
TRBV27	TRBD2	NA	TRBJ2-1	TGTGCCAGCAGTTCCCTAGCGGGAAGTGGTAATGAGCAGTTCTTC	CASSSLAGSGNEQFF
TRBV3-1/TRBV3-2	TRBD2	NA	TRBJ2-7	TGTGCCAGCAGCCGGACTAGCGGGTCAAGCTCCTACGAGCAGTACTTC	CASSRTSGSSSYEQYF
TRBV6-5	TRBD1	NA	TRBJ2-1	TGTGCCAGCAGTTACTCCGGACAGGGCCCCTACAATGAGCAGTTCTTC	CASSYSGQGPYNEQFF
TRBV3-1/TRBV3-2	NA	NA	TRBJ2-3	TGTGCCAGCAGTTACCCGGCCACGACGGGAAGCACAGATACGCAGTATTTT	CASSYPATTGSTDTQYF
TRBV2	NA	NA	TRBJ1-5	TGTGCCAGCAGCGACTCAGGGTTACAGCCCCAGCATTTT	CASSDSGLQPQHF
TRBV24-1	NA	few	TRBJ1-5	TGTGCCACCAGTGATCCCCGAACGGGTCAGCCCCAGCATTTT	CATSDPRTGQPQHF
TRBV30	TRBD2	few	TRBJ2-1	TGTGCCTGGAGGGAAGGGAGGGGCTATGAGCAGTTCTTC	CAWREGRGYEQFF
TRBV5-6	TRBD1	few	TRBJ2-7	TGTGCCAGCAGCCCGAATAACTTAGGGGGCCACGAGCAGTACTTC	CASSPNNLGGHEQYF
TRBV29-1	TRBD2	NA	TRBJ2-5	TGCAGCGCTTCTCTAGCGGGAGCGGGGGAGACCCAGTACTTC	CSASLAGAGETQYF
TRBV2	TRBD1	NA	TRBJ2-5	TGTGCCAGCAGTGGACAGGGGGCGCAAATAGAGACCCAGTACTTC	CASSGQGAQIETQYF
TRBV7-6	TRBD2	NA	TRBJ2-3	TGTGCCAGCAGCACCACCCGTTCGCGGGGAGGGCCCGCAGATACGCAGTATTTT	CASSTTRSRGGPADTQYF
TRBV9	TRBD1	few	TRBJ2-7	TGTGCCAGCAGCGGGCAGGGGGCCTACGAGCAGTACTTC	CASSGQGAYEQYF
TRBV5-1	NA	NA	TRBJ2-7	TGCGCCAGCAGCCTCGGGATCCTATCCCACGAGCAGTACTTC	CASSLGILSHEQYF
TRBV6-2/TRBV6-3	TRBD2	NA	TRBJ2-7	TGTGCCAGCAGCCAGGCGGGACTAGGGGCCTACGAGCAGTACTTC	CASSQAGLGAYEQYF
TRBV7-2	TRBD1	NA	TRBJ2-7	TGTGCCAGCAGCTCTCCTTGGGCGGCGACAGGGGGCTACGAGCAGTACTTC	CASSSPWAATGGYEQYF
TRBV7-9	TRBD1	NA	TRBJ1-4	TGTGCCAGCAGCCCTACGGCGGGGACAGTTGAAAAACTGTTTTTT	CASSPTAGTVEKLFF
TRBV28	TRBD1	NA	TRBJ1-5	TGTGCCAGCAGTTCCGGGACAGGCGGTCAGCCCCAGCATTTT	CASSSGTGGQPQHF
TRBV7-9	TRBD1	NA	TRBJ1-1	TGTGCCAGCAGCCCACAGACAGGGTGGGCTGAAGCTTTCTTT	CASSPQTGWAEAFF
TRBV9	TRBD1	NA	TRBJ1-1	TGTGCCAGCAGCGTAGGGGACAGACGCATGAACACTGAAGCTTTCTTT	CASSVGDRRMNTEAFF
TRBV10-1	NA	few	TRBJ1-1	TGCGCCAGCAGGGCCAGAGGGGAAGCTTTCTTT	CASRARGEAFF
TRBV27	NA	NA	TRBJ1-5	TGTGCCAGCAGTTCGGGGTATAGCAATCAGCCCCAGCATTTT	CASSSGYSNQPQHF
TRBV24-1	TRBD1	NA	TRBJ2-3	TGTGCCACCAGTGGCGCCGCAGGGGGTGGCACAGATACGCAGTATTTT	CATSGAAGGGTDTQYF
TRBV6-5	NA	NA	TRBJ1-1	TGTGCCAGCAGTTACTCCAACGAGGCCGGCACTGAAGCTTTCTTT	CASSYSNEAGTEAFF
TRBV3-1/TRBV3-2	TRBD1	once	TRBJ1-5	TGTGCCAGCAGTAGGGGACAGGGGGCGTCGAATCAGCCCCAGCATTTT	CASSRGQGASNQPQHF
TRBV5-1	TRBD2	NA	TRBJ2-7	TGCGCCAGCAGCTCCTATAGCGGGTACGAGCAGTACTTC	CASSSYSGYEQYF
TRBV7-2	TRBD2	NA	TRBJ2-2	TGTGCCAGCAGCTCTAGGACTAGCGGGGTGAACACCGGGGAGCTGTTTTTT	CASSSRTSGVNTGELFF
TRBV3-1/TRBV3-2	NA	once	TRBJ2-7	TGTGCCAGCAGCCGACAGTTATCCTACGAGCAGTACTTC	CASSRQLSYEQYF
TRBV6-5	TRBD1	NA	TRBJ2-5	TGTGCCAGCACCCTGACAGGGGCCGAGACCCAGTACTTC	CASTLTGAETQYF
TRBV9	NA	once	TRBJ2-3	TGTGCCAGCAGCCCCCAAATCCGCGGCCCCACAGATACGCAGTATTTT	CASSPQIRGPTDTQYF
TRBV2	NA	NA	TRBJ2-6	TGTGCCAGCAGTGGCCACCAGGGGTCTGGGGCCAACGTCCTGACTTTC	CASSGHQGSGANVLTF
TRBV7-9	TRBD1	few	TRBJ1-6	TGTGCCAGCAGCCACACTGGACAGGAGGGCTCCTATAATTCACCCCTCCACTTT	CASSHTGQEGSYNSPLHF
TRBV5-1	NA	few	TRBJ1-1	TGCGCCAGCAGCTTGGCCCTCTCGAACACTGAAGCTTTCTTT	CASSLALSNTEAFF
TRBV4-1	NA	few	TRBJ2-7	TGCGCCAGCAGCCCCTCGGGGAGTTTCTTCTACGAGCAGTACTTC	CASSPSGSFFYEQYF
TRBV15	NA	NA	TRBJ2-7	TGTGCCACCAGCAGAGGAGCGGCCCTCTACGAGCAGTACTTC	CATSRGAALYEQYF